This TCR beta chain was documented in a study of radiation and T cells in renal cell carcinoma. After removal of 2 bases from V and 6 bases from J, the junction contained 5 bases not matched to a gene. This CDR3 is built from 14 residues. The germline CDR1 and CDR2 sequences are GTSNPN and SVGIG (reference sequence). As to time point: baseline pretreatment blood. Documented treatment: 15 Gy SBRT to primary tumor, nephrectomy 4 weeks later. The table came from immunoSEQ multiplex PCR; TCRdb's copy has only in-frame clones and leaves some out. This table has some 100,000 clones, 82% appearing once. The chain combines TRBV30 with TRBJ2-4; 9 nucleotides match TRBD1. Specimen: blood, collected from a patient whose treatment included radiotherapy and nephrectomy. This receptor was taken from a man in his fifties or sixties with renal cell carcinoma. The CDR3 spells CAWSLGQGGNIQYF. CDR3 nucleotide sequence: TGTGCCTGGAGTTTGGGACAGGGAGGAAACATTCAGTACTTC.